The next 3 T cell receptor beta chains were all read from a single sample in a study of blood T cells in healthy people across ages. Combining a sample-barcoded 5' primer with a J-beta primer mix, a second PCR ran for about 7 to 12 cycles. Each CDR3 protein is one row after TCRdb ran MiXCR on the 5' RACE reads. This table has roughly 800,000 distinct CDR3 sequences, roughly 40% appearing once. The sequencing sample was made of blood. These receptors came from a man aged 18 to 35 in good health.

This clonotype was counted only a few times. This chain links TRBV7-9 with TRBJ1-2, with a weak D call TRBD1 (5 bases). The CDR3 contains 14 residues. Trimming took 4 bases from V and 7 from J, leaving 16 bases between them. Looked up from germline, CDR1 is SEHNR and CDR2 is FQNEAQ (reference sequence). The CDR3 bases are TGTGCCAGCAGCTGGGCGGGGGGATCGAGTGGCTACACCTTC. It is translated as CASSWAGGSSGYTF.

This clonotype was detected only a few times. This chain connects TRBV20-1 to TRBJ2-1; perhaps TRBD2 as D (6 bases). CDR1 DFQATT and CDR2 SNEGSKA come from the germline V gene (reference sequence). V lost 8 bases, J lost 5 bases, and 10 bases lay in between. The CDR3 consists of 11 residues. DNA for the CDR3: TGCAGTACGGGACTTAACAATGAGCAGTTCTTC. Translating gives CSTGLNNEQFF.

The chain uses TRBV20-1 and TRBJ1-5; TRBD1 is a possible D gene (6 bases). Germline V gene data show CDR1 as DFQATT and CDR2 as SNEGSKA (reference sequence). With 1 base removed from V and 1 base from J, the gap between germline ends came to 8 bases. The CDR3 is 14 residues long. CDR3 sequence reads: CSARVRGSNQPQHF. The CDR3, as DNA: TGCAGTGCTAGAGTAAGGGGGAGCAATCAGCCCCAGCATTTT.